Below, 17 T cell receptor beta chains from the same sample are listed, as sequenced in a study of persistence of HIV-infected CD4 T cells. No antigen has been identified for these receptors. Stimulation used around 9.1 ug/mL lysate from CMV-infected fibroblasts. CD40L-negative CD69-negative CD45RO-high memory CD4+ T cells were sorted as populations depleted of antigen-responding cells. The libraries were made with immunoSEQ version 4 in survey mode. Sequencing was performed with immunoSEQ multiplex PCR; in TCRdb, only in-frame clones are kept and a portion is missing. The repertoire holds approximately 26,000 clones, with roughly 80% as singletons. Specimen: CD4+ T cells sorted from PBMCs after roughly 20-hour stimulation, collected from a patient who received antiretroviral therapy. Receptors were obtained from an adult woman with HIV who was CMV-seropositive.

This chain links TRBV3-1 (or the pseudogene TRBV3-2) with TRBJ2-2, with 8 bases matching TRBD2. CDR1 is LGHDT, CDR2 YNNKEL, per germline (reference sequence). J gave up 4 bases and V 8 bases, and 9 bases lay outside the gene matches. CDR3 length: 15 residues. This chain's CDR3 is CASGPHGGATGELFF. DNA for the CDR3: TGTGCCAGCGGTCCACACGGGGGGGCCACCGGGGAGCTGTTTTTT.

The chain uses TRBV10-2 and TRBJ1-1, with D unresolved. This CDR3 comprises 17 residues. The germline CDR1 and CDR2 sequences are WSHSY and SAAADI. Trimming removed 6 bases from V and 2 bases from J, with 22 bases in between. The CDR3, as DNA: TGCGCCAGCAGCGAAGAGCCGAGGTTGGCGAGAAACACTGAAGCTTTCTTT. Protein sequence: CASSEEPRLARNTEAFF.

This clone was counted once. CDR3: CASSQGHSLMNTEAFF. CDR3 nucleotides: TGTGCCAGCAGTCAAGGGCACAGTCTAATGAACACTGAAGCTTTCTTT. The rearrangement uses TRBV6-6 and TRBJ1-1; D is undetermined. This CDR3 is 16 amino acids long. The ends were cut back, 5 bases at V and 0 bases at J, with 16 bases in the middle. In germline, CDR1 is MNHNY, CDR2 SVGAGI (reference sequence).

V is TRBV2 and J is TRBJ2-7; 9 nucleotides align to TRBD2. The CDR3 length is 14 residues. The V and J ends lost 8 bases and 0 bases, in that order; junction bases with no gene match: 5. Germline CDR1 reads SNHLY; CDR2 reads FYNNEI. This CDR3 reads CASGSGGSSYEQYF. CDR3 coding DNA: TGTGCCAGCGGAAGCGGGGGGAGCTCCTACGAGCAGTACTTC.

The chain combines TRBV7-9 with TRBJ2-2; D unclear. The CDR3 covers 14 residues. CDR1 is SEHNR and CDR2 is FQNEAQ in the germline V gene (reference sequence). The V end lost 1 base, the J end lost 5 bases, and 8 bases lay between the germline ends. The CDR3 region is CASSLGGLTGELFF. The CDR3 DNA follows: TGTGCCAGCAGCTTAGGAGGTTTGACCGGGGAGCTGTTTTTT.

The chain employs TRBV20-1 and TRBJ1-1; the D is unclear. Germline assignment: CDR1 DFQATT and CDR2 SNEGSKA (reference sequence). This CDR3 has 14 amino acids. Trimming shortened V by 3 bases and J by 0 bases, and 11 bases separated the two germline ends. The CDR3 loop reads CSASDGVVNTEAFF. CDR3 coding DNA: TGCAGTGCTAGTGATGGGGTGGTGAACACTGAAGCTTTCTTT.

The rearrangement uses TRBV5-1 and TRBJ1-1, with TRBD1 matching over 9 bases. V shed 4 bases and J 1 base; nucleotides not matched to a gene: 8. The CDR3 is 16 residues long. From germline, CDR1 is SGHRS and CDR2 YFSETQ. CDR3: CASSTGTGIGNTEAFF. CDR3 nucleotides: TGCGCCAGCAGCACAGGGACAGGGATAGGGAACACTGAAGCTTTCTTT.

This chain links TRBV4-1 with TRBJ2-7; D remains unclear. The CDR3 is 14 residues long. Germline values: CDR1 MGHRA, CDR2 YSYEKL. V was clipped by 2 bases and J by 5 bases, with 13 bases between them. CDR3 coding DNA: TGCGCCAGCAGCCAACGATCGTTTTTCGACGAGCAGTACTTC. Protein: CASSQRSFFDEQYF.

The CDR3 protein is CAWSVKTVFNYGYTF. The CDR3 nucleotides are TGTGCCTGGAGTGTAAAGACGGTATTCAACTATGGCTACACCTTC. V and J are TRBV30 and TRBJ1-2; D not certain. The CDR3 totals 15 residues. V was shortened by 0 bases and J by 2 bases, with 13 bases between the two germline ends. Germline V CDR1 and CDR2: GTSNPN, SVGIG (reference sequence).

This chain links TRBV27 with TRBJ2-3; D gene uncertain. The CDR3 is made up of 12 amino acids. V lost 5 bases and J lost 1, with 4 bases in between. Germline V gene data show CDR1 as MNHEY and CDR2 as SMNVEV (reference sequence). The CDR3 loop reads CASSPGTDTQYF. The CDR3 DNA reads as TGTGCCAGCAGTCCCGGCACAGATACGCAGTATTTT.

By share of the sample, this clone is medium-sized. This chain connects TRBV7-9 to TRBJ1-2, with TRBD1 matching 8 bases. The CDR3 totals 13 residues. J was trimmed by 7 bases and V by 7 bases; bases with no gene match: 8. Germline V CDR1 and CDR2: SEHNR, FQNEAQ (reference sequence). The CDR3 is CASTSQGAGGYTF. CDR3 bases: TGTGCCAGCACCAGTCAGGGGGCTGGTGGCTACACCTTC.

The J gene is TRBJ2-1, the V gene TRBV6-5; D might be TRBD1 (6 bases). In germline, CDR1 is MNHEY, CDR2 SVGAGI. This CDR3 spans 14 amino acids. Trimming took off 6 bases at V and 4 bases at J, with 13 bases between the two ends. This chain's CDR3 is CASSRQESYNEQFF. DNA of the CDR3: TGTGCCAGCAGCAGACAGGAGTCATACAATGAGCAGTTCTTC.

The chain recombines TRBV5-4 with TRBJ2-3, with D possibly matching TRBD2 (6 bases). CDR3 length: 14 amino acids. V was trimmed by 3 bases and J by 0 bases, leaving 8 bases between them. Germline CDR1 reads SGHNT; CDR2 reads YYREEE (reference sequence). The CDR3 nucleotides read TGTGCCAGCAGCTCACGGGGGAGCACAGATACGCAGTATTTT. This sequence encodes CASSSRGSTDTQYF.

This clone showed up just once. The chain carries TRBV27 and TRBJ1-3, with D perhaps TRBD1 (5 bases). The germline V and J ends were trimmed by 10 bases and 5 bases, with 12 bases remaining between them. Germline V gives CDR1 MNHEY, CDR2 SMNVEV (reference sequence). The CDR3 is 12 amino acids. CDR3 residues: CATMGGRNTIYF. CDR3 DNA: TGTGCCACAATGGGGGGTCGAAACACCATATATTTT.

The chain recombines TRBV27 with TRBJ2-7; TRBD1 agrees at 10 bases. The CDR3 is 16 residues long. The germline V gene has CDR1 MNHEY and CDR2 SMNVEV (reference sequence). The trim removed 5 bases at V and 5 bases at J, leaving 12 bases unmatched. The CDR3 coding sequence is TGTGCCAGCAGTACTATAACGGGACAGGGGAACCACGAGCAGTACTTC. Translating it yields CASSTITGQGNHEQYF.

V usage is TRBV13 and J usage is TRBJ2-3; D gene uncertain. The CDR3 spans 13 residues. With 7 bases removed from V and 0 bases from J, the gap between germline ends came to 8 bases. Per germline, CDR1 PRHDT and CDR2 FYEKMQ (reference sequence). The CDR3 protein is CASKASSTDTQYF. CDR3 sequence (DNA): TGTGCCAGCAAAGCGAGTAGCACAGATACGCAGTATTTT. The full variable domain, rest sourced from reference TRBV13 and TRBJ2-3, is AAGVIQSPRHLIKEKRETATLKCYPIPRHDTVYWYQQGPGQDPQFLISFYEKMQSDKGSIPDRFSAQQFSDYHSELNMSSLELGDSALYFCASKASSTDTQYFGPGTRLTVL.

The chain has TRBV5-1 and TRBJ1-2; no reliable D call. The CDR3 is 13 residues long. Germline V gene lookup returns CDR1 SGHRS and CDR2 YFSETQ. Trimming removed 0 bases at V and 4 bases at J, with 7 bases between. The CDR3 loop is CASSLADAYGYTF. CDR3 DNA: TGCGCCAGCAGCTTGGCAGATGCCTATGGCTACACCTTC.